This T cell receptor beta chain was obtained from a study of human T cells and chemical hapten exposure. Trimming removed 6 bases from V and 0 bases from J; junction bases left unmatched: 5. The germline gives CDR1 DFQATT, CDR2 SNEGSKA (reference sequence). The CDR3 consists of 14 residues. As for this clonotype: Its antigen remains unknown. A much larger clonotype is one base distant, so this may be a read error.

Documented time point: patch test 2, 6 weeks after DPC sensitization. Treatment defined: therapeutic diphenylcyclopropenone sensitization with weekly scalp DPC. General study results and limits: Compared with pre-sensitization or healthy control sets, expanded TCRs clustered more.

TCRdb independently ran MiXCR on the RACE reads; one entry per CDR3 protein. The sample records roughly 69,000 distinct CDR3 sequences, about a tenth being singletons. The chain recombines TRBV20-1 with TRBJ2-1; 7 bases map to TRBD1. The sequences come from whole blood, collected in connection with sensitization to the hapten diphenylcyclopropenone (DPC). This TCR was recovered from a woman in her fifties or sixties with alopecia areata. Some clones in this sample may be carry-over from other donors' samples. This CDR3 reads CSATDRASYNEQFF. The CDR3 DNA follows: TGCAGTGCCACAGACAGGGCCTCCTACAATGAGCAGTTCTTC.